This is a list of T cell receptor beta chains from one sample in a study of CD8+CD57+ T cells in acquired aplastic anemia. TCRdb passed the reads through MiXCR, listing each CDR3 protein once. This sample yields about 160,000 distinct CDR3 sequences, of which more than 45% are seen a single time; less than 3% belongs to the top ten. Sample: sorted CD4+, CD8+, or CD8+CD57+ T cells (not recorded which) from PBMCs. Every receptor here comes from a human donor with aplastic anemia. Both conserved end residues are part of each CDR3. A D gene is named only where the DNA matches it firmly. Size is omitted from some rows. Given values are once, few, many or a class for expanded clones.

cdr3_nt: TGTGCCAGTCGTTCCGCCGGGACAGGGGGCTACGAGCAGTACTTC
cdr3_aa: CASRSAGTGGYEQYF
d_call: TRBD1
v_call: TRBV19
j_call: TRBJ2-7
clone_size: -

cdr3_nt: TGCAGTGCTTGGGCCGGAACTAGCGCTCCACAAGAGACCCAGTACTTC
cdr3_aa: CSAWAGTSAPQETQYF
d_call: TRBD2
v_call: TRBV20-1
j_call: TRBJ2-5
clone_size: few

cdr3_nt: TGTGCCAGCAGCTTAGGGGGTAAAGGGTCGCCCCAGCATTTT
cdr3_aa: CASSLGGKGSPQHF
d_call: -
v_call: TRBV11-2
j_call: TRBJ1-5
clone_size: few

cdr3_nt: TGCAGTGCTAGGACCGGGGACTATAATTCACCCCTCCACTTT
cdr3_aa: CSARTGDYNSPLHF
d_call: -
v_call: TRBV20-1
j_call: TRBJ1-6
clone_size: once

cdr3_nt: TGTGCCAGCAGCGCCGCAGTAGCGGGATACGAGCAGTACTTC
cdr3_aa: CASSAAVAGYEQYF
d_call: TRBD2
v_call: TRBV7-9
j_call: TRBJ2-7
clone_size: -

cdr3_nt: TGTGCCAGCAGCCCGATGCGATATGGACACGAACAAGAGACCCAGTACTTC
cdr3_aa: CASSPMRYGHEQETQYF
d_call: -
v_call: TRBV5-6
j_call: TRBJ2-5
clone_size: -

cdr3_nt: TGTGCCACCAGCAGCACGGCAATAGCTAACTATGGCTACACCTTC
cdr3_aa: CATSSTAIANYGYTF
d_call: -
v_call: TRBV15
j_call: TRBJ1-2
clone_size: -

cdr3_nt: TGCAGCGTTGTCCCCACCGGGGAGCTGTTTTTT
cdr3_aa: CSVVPTGELFF
d_call: -
v_call: TRBV29-1
j_call: TRBJ2-2
clone_size: -

cdr3_nt: TGCAGTGCCCCGGGACAGAGCACAGATACGCAGTATTTT
cdr3_aa: CSAPGQSTDTQYF
d_call: TRBD1
v_call: TRBV20-1
j_call: TRBJ2-3
clone_size: many

cdr3_nt: TGTGCCAGCAGCCGACGGGACAGCAATCAGCCCCAGCATTTT
cdr3_aa: CASSRRDSNQPQHF
d_call: -
v_call: TRBV7-2
j_call: TRBJ1-5
clone_size: many

cdr3_nt: TGCGCCAGCAGTCAACGTGGGGGCTTGAGCTCTGGAAACACCATATATTTT
cdr3_aa: CASSQRGGLSSGNTIYF
d_call: -
v_call: TRBV5-1
j_call: TRBJ1-3
clone_size: many

cdr3_nt: TGTGCCAGCAGTATCCCGGGGAGGGGGGCTTTCTTT
cdr3_aa: CASSIPGRGAFF
d_call: -
v_call: TRBV2
j_call: TRBJ1-1
clone_size: -

cdr3_nt: TGTGCCAGCAGCTTAAACGCGGGCACAGATACGCAGTATTTT
cdr3_aa: CASSLNAGTDTQYF
d_call: -
v_call: TRBV7-3
j_call: TRBJ2-3
clone_size: -

cdr3_nt: TGTGCCATCAGCGAAAGGACTAGCGGGGGGAGCTCCTACAATGAGCAGTTCTTC
cdr3_aa: CAISERTSGGSSYNEQFF
d_call: TRBD2
v_call: TRBV10-3
j_call: TRBJ2-1
clone_size: once

cdr3_nt: TGCGCCAGCAGCGGGACTCAGGGGGCGGGCACCGGGGAGCTGTTTTTT
cdr3_aa: CASSGTQGAGTGELFF
d_call: TRBD1
v_call: TRBV5-1
j_call: TRBJ2-2
clone_size: many

cdr3_nt: TGTGCCATCGGCGGACAGGGCCCAAGCTCCTACGAGCAGTACTTC
cdr3_aa: CAIGGQGPSSYEQYF
d_call: TRBD1
v_call: TRBV10-3
j_call: TRBJ2-7
clone_size: -

cdr3_nt: TGTGCCAGCAGCCCCGGGCGGGCCAGAACCATAGATACGCAGTATTTT
cdr3_aa: CASSPGRARTIDTQYF
d_call: -
v_call: TRBV7-8
j_call: TRBJ2-3
clone_size: many

cdr3_nt: TGTGCCAGCAGCTCCACAAGATCCTACGAGCAGTACTTC
cdr3_aa: CASSSTRSYEQYF
d_call: -
v_call: TRBV7-8
j_call: TRBJ2-7
clone_size: many

cdr3_nt: TGCAGTGCTTATAAACCCCAGGGGGATGGCACTGAAGCTTTCTTT
cdr3_aa: CSAYKPQGDGTEAFF
d_call: TRBD1
v_call: TRBV20-1
j_call: TRBJ1-1
clone_size: many

cdr3_nt: TGTGCCAGCAGCCTACTTAGCGGAGGAGAGACCCAGTACTTC
cdr3_aa: CASSLLSGGETQYF
d_call: -
v_call: TRBV3-1
j_call: TRBJ2-5
clone_size: many

cdr3_nt: TGTGCCAGCAGCTTCGCGCAGGGGCCCAAGAACACCGGGGAGCTGTTTTTT
cdr3_aa: CASSFAQGPKNTGELFF
d_call: -
v_call: TRBV5-6
j_call: TRBJ2-2
clone_size: many

cdr3_nt: TGTGCCAGCAGTCATACAGGGGACAGACAAGAGACCCAGTACTTC
cdr3_aa: CASSHTGDRQETQYF
d_call: TRBD1
v_call: TRBV6-1
j_call: TRBJ2-5
clone_size: -

cdr3_nt: TGTGCCAGCAGCTTAGTCCTGTCTGAGGGGACCGAAGCTTTCTTT
cdr3_aa: CASSLVLSEGTEAFF
d_call: -
v_call: TRBV7-8
j_call: TRBJ1-1
clone_size: few

cdr3_nt: TGTGCCAGCAGTTTTCAAGGGGGAAATCAGCCCCAGCATTTT
cdr3_aa: CASSFQGGNQPQHF
d_call: -
v_call: TRBV27
j_call: TRBJ1-5
clone_size: -

cdr3_nt: TGCGCCAGCAGCCTAAACGGGGGGTCCGGCGAGACCCAGTACTTC
cdr3_aa: CASSLNGGSGETQYF
d_call: TRBD2
v_call: TRBV5-1
j_call: TRBJ2-5
clone_size: many

cdr3_nt: TGTGCCAGTAGTCCCCGTCCTAATGAGCAGTTCTTC
cdr3_aa: CASSPRPNEQFF
d_call: -
v_call: TRBV19
j_call: TRBJ2-1
clone_size: -